A single sample is the source of the 8 T cell receptor beta chains below, sequenced in a study of Ad26.COV2.S vaccination and SARS-CoV-2 variants. The protocol was immunoSEQ multiplex PCR, while the TCRdb copy is restricted to in-frame clones and leaves out a portion. The sample has over 300,000 clones; approximately 83% are singletons. Stated treatment: some 20 received Ad26.COV2.S at low or high dose, single or two shots; several received placebo; per-sample allocation not given. Vaccine and placebo recipients were sampled on day 63 after the first injection. This sample comprised peripheral blood, obtained in a trial of Ad26.COV2.S vaccine versus placebo. The receptor set was obtained from a person between 18 and 59 years old who received the Ad26.COV2.S COVID-19 vaccine or a placebo.

The rearrangement links TRBV7-3 to TRBJ2-2; 7 bases fit TRBD2. This CDR3 region has 16 residues. Per the germline V gene, CDR1 is SGHTA and CDR2 is FQGTGA. The junction had 6 bases not matched to a gene; V was cut back by 2 bases and J by 3 bases. CDR3 sequence: CASSLSPGLYTGELFF. The CDR3 coding sequence is TGTGCCAGCAGCTTATCCCCGGGACTATACACCGGGGAGCTGTTTTTT. The full variable domain, rest sourced from reference TRBV7-3 and TRBJ2-2, is GAGVSQTPSNKVTEKGKYVELRCDPISGHTALYWYRQSLGQGPEFLIYFQGTGAADDSGLPNDRFFAVRPEGSVSTLKIQRTERGDSAVYLCASSLSPGLYTGELFFGEGSRLTVL.

This chain links TRBV9 with TRBJ2-7; TRBD1 agrees at 8 bases. This CDR3 spans 14 amino acids. Germline values: CDR1 SGDLS, CDR2 YYNGEE. J gave up 5 bases and V 4 bases, and 8 bases lay outside the gene matches. Here the CDR3 reads CASSYTGGFNEQYF. The CDR3 DNA follows: TGTGCCAGCAGCTACACAGGGGGTTTCAACGAGCAGTACTTC.

The table lists this clone with a count of one. CDR3 in amino acids: CASSLSRLAGGYEQYF. CDR3 bases: TGTGCCAGCAGCTTGAGTAGACTAGCGGGGGGCTACGAGCAGTACTTC. The chain carries TRBV5-4 and TRBJ2-7; 13 positions match TRBD2. Per germline, CDR1 SGHNT and CDR2 YYREEE (reference sequence). V shed 1 base, J shed 3 bases, and the junction held 4 bases outside the gene matches. The CDR3 length is 16 residues.

The chain uses TRBV18 and TRBJ1-1; no firm D call. V was shortened by 4 bases and J by 1 base, with 7 bases between the two germline ends. Per germline, CDR1 KGHSH and CDR2 LQKENI. The CDR3 sequence is 13 residues long. Written as DNA, the CDR3 is TGTGCCAGCTCACTTATTAGGAACACTGAAGCTTTCTTT. It is translated as CASSLIRNTEAFF.

The CDR3 nucleotides are TGTGCCACGGGGGTCTCCTACAATGAGCAGTTCTTC. Its translation: CATGVSYNEQFF. The chain uses TRBV5-4 and TRBJ2-1, with D maybe TRBD2 (6 bases). This CDR3 has 12 residues. Per germline, CDR1 SGHNT and CDR2 YYREEE (reference sequence). V gave up 9 bases and J gave up 0 bases, with 7 bases separating them.

The V and J genes are TRBV11-1 and TRBJ1-1; no definite D call. V was pared by 7 bases and J by 0 bases, with 9 bases between. Germline values: CDR1 SGHAT, CDR2 FQDESV (reference sequence). The CDR3 spans 13 residues. The CDR3 DNA follows: TGTGCCAGCACCAAGGATGTGAACACTGAAGCTTTCTTT. Its protein product is CASTKDVNTEAFF. Based on the CDR3 plus reference TRBV11-1 and TRBJ1-1, the full variable domain is EAEVAQSPRYKITEKSQAVAFWCDPISGHATLYWYRQILGQGPELLVQFQDESVVDDSQLPKDRFSAERLKGVDSTLKIQPAELGDSAMYLCASTKDVNTEAFFGQGTRLTVV.

As DNA, the CDR3 is TGTGCCAGCAGTTTATCAGGGACTAGCGGGAGCGAGCAGTACTTC. Its translation: CASSLSGTSGSEQYF. The gene calls are TRBV27 and TRBJ2-7, with TRBD2 matching 14 bases. The germline CDR1 and CDR2 sequences are MNHEY and SMNVEV (reference sequence). Losses at the gene ends were 0 bases for V and 6 bases for J; bases not matched to a gene: 1. CDR3 length equals 15 residues.

The chain carries TRBV19 and TRBJ2-2; D is undetermined. Deletions cut 7 bases from V and 1 base from J, with 10 bases between. The CDR3 has 14 amino acids. Germline CDR1 reads LNHDA; CDR2 reads SQIVND (reference sequence). The CDR3 is CASTRTGNTGELFF. For the CDR3, the DNA is TGTGCCAGTACCCGGACGGGGAACACCGGGGAGCTGTTTTTT.